This T cell receptor (beta chain) was profiled in a study of sequential checkpoint blockade in melanoma. Sequencing used immunoSEQ multiplex PCR; TCRdb keeps in-frame clones, though not all of them. The sample holds 4,500 to 7,000 clones; around 40% are singletons and the top ten take approximately 9.4%. Indicated treatment: randomized to nivolumab then ipilimumab (arm A) or the reverse (arm B). No patient had prior DNA-damaging chemotherapy. Study observations and caveats: About 30 times likelier clinical benefit followed increased tumor T-cell fraction and clonality.

Per the germline V gene, CDR1 is MNHGY and CDR2 is SAAAGT. CDR3 size: 15 residues. J gave up 5 bases and V 5 bases, and 7 bases lay outside the gene matches. Regarding this clone: Its antigen remains unknown.

Sequences were derived from tumor tissue (inferred from file names), sampled from a patient given nivolumab and ipilimumab in sequence. J is TRBJ2-2 and V is TRBV6-8; 8 bases map to TRBD1. The origin of this receptor is a human donor with melanoma. CDR3 sequence (DNA): TGTGCCAGCAGTCCAGGGGGCGCGGTAACCGGGGAGCTGTTTTTT. Translating it yields CASSPGGAVTGELFF.